The following is a T cell receptor beta chain sequence with its context. Its target is not known. The entry originates in a study of T cell responses to AZD1222 COVID-19 vaccine. Study as a whole: Combined were second doses at about 4 or about 12 weeks. General observations from the study: The CD4 TCRs associated with vaccination extended across spike and predominated at 160-218 and 743-854. A reported finding is that nearly half of spike-specific TCRs target unmutated variant regions.

Profiling relied on immunoSEQ multiplex PCR, and the TCRdb table lists in-frame clones only, not all of them. The sample carries under 200,000 clones, roughly nine tenths recorded once. The germline V and J ends were trimmed by 6 bases and 5 bases, with 10 bases remaining between them. This CDR3 is built from 12 residues. Germline V lookup: CDR1 LNHDA, CDR2 SQIVND (reference sequence). The starting material was peripheral blood, obtained on day 0 of AZD1222 vaccination. The V call is TRBV19, the J call TRBJ1-2, with D possibly matching TRBD1 (5 bases). This receptor was taken from an adult in good health. The CDR3 spells CASRFAGYGYTF. DNA for the CDR3: TGTGCCAGTAGATTCGCAGGGTATGGCTACACCTTC.